This T cell receptor beta chain was obtained from a study of neoadjuvant anti-PD-1 for oral cavity cancer. CDR3 size: 14 residues. Between the trimmed V and J ends, which lost 4 bases and 1 base, there was a span of 8 bases. Germline CDR1 and CDR2: KGHSH and LQKENI. TCRdb's copy holds only in-frame clones and misses some; the assay was immunoSEQ multiplex PCR. The table lists 50,000 to 65,000 clones, roughly 80% of them singletons, with just over 2.5% in the top ten. The sample consisted of PBMCs, taken before nivolumab (anti-PD-1) treatment. The receptor's source is a person aged 35-80 years with oral cavity squamous cell carcinoma. The chain recombines TRBV18 with TRBJ1-5, with no clear D. CDR3: CASSLQVSNQPQHF. CDR3 DNA sequence: TGTGCCAGCTCACTCCAGGTGAGCAATCAGCCCCAGCATTTT.